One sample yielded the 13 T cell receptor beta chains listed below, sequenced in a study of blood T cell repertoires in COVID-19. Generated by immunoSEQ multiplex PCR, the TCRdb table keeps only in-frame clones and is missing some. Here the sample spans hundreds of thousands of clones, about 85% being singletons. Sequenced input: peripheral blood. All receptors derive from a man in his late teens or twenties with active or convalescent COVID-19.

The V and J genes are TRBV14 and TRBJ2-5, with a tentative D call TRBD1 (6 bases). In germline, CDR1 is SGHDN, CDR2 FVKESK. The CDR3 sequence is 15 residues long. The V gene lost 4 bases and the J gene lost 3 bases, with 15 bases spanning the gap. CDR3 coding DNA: TGTGCCAGCAGCCCGGGAAGGAACAGGGAAGAGACCCAGTACTTC. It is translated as CASSPGRNREETQYF.

The chain's CDR3 is CASLLGAGTSNQPQHF. Written as DNA, the CDR3 is TGTGCCAGCCTCCTGGGGGCAGGGACTAGCAATCAGCCCCAGCATTTT. The chain recombines TRBV28 with TRBJ1-5; tentative D call: TRBD1 (6 bases). There are 16 residues in the CDR3. Germline CDR1 and CDR2: MDHEN and SYDVKM. V lost 8 bases, J lost 0 bases, and 17 bases lay in between.

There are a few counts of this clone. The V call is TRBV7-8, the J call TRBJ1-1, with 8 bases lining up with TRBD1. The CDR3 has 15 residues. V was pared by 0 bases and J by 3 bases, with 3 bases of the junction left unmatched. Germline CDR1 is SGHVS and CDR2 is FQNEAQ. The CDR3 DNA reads TGTGCCAGCAGCTTAGCGGCAGGGGGCCACACTGAAGCTTTCTTT. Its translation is CASSLAAGGHTEAFF.

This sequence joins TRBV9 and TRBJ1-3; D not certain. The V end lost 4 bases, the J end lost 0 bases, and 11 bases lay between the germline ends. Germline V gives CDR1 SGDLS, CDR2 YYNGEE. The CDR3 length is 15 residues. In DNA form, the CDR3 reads TGTGCCAGCAGCCCCGAAATTAGCTCTGGAAACACCATATATTTT. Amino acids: CASSPEISSGNTIYF.

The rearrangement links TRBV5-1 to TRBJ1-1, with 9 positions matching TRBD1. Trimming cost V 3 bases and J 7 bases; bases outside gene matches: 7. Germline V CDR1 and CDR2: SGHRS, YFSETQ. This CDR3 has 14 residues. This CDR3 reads CASSSRGTGSEAFF. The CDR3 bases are TGCGCCAGCAGCTCTCGCGGGACAGGGAGTGAAGCTTTCTTT. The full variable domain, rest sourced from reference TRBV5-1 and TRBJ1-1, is KAGVTQTPRYLIKTRGQQVTLSCSPISGHRSVSWYQQTPGQGLQFLFEYFSETQRNKGNFPGRFSGRQFSNSRSEMNVSTLELGDSALYLCASSSRGTGSEAFFGQGTRLTVV.

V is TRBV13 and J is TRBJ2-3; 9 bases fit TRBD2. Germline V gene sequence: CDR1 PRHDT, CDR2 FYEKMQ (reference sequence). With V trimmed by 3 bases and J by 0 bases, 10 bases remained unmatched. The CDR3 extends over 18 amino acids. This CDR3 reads CASSFRLGLAHSTDTQYF. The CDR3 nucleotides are TGTGCCAGCAGCTTCCGACTGGGACTAGCCCATAGCACAGATACGCAGTATTTT.

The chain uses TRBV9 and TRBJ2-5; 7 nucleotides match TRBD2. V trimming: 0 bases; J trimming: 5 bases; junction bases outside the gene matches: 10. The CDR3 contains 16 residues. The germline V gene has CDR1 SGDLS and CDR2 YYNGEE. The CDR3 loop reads CASSVGSSGESETQYF. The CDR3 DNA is TGTGCCAGCAGCGTAGGCTCTAGCGGTGAGTCGGAGACCCAGTACTTC. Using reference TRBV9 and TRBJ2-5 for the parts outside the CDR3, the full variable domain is DSGVTQTPKHLITATGQRVTLRCSPRSGDLSVYWYQQSLDQGLQFLIQYYNGEERAKGNILERFSAQQFPDLHSELNLSSLELGDSALYFCASSVGSSGESETQYFGPGTRLLVL.

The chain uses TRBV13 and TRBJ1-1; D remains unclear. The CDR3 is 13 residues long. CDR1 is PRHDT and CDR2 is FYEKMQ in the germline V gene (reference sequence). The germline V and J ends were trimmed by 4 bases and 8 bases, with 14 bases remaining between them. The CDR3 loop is CASSSAEGPEAFF. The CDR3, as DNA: TGTGCCAGCAGCTCAGCGGAGGGCCCGGAAGCTTTCTTT.

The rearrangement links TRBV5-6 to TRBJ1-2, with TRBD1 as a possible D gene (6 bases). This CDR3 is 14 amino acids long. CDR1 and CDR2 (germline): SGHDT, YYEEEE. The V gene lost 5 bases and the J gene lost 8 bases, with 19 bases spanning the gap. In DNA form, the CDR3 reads TGTGCCAGCAGGACCAGGGGAACAATAGACGGCTACACCTTC. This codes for CASRTRGTIDGYTF.

CDR3 residues: CASTHGIGEGQETQYF. Written as DNA, the CDR3 is TGTGCCAGCACTCACGGGATAGGGGAGGGCCAAGAGACCCAGTACTTC. This chain uses TRBV6-6 with TRBJ2-5; 7 bases fit TRBD2. The CDR3 loop spans 16 amino acids. CDR1 is MNHNY, CDR2 SVGAGI, per germline (reference sequence). V lost 7 bases, J lost 1 base, and 12 bases stayed unmatched.

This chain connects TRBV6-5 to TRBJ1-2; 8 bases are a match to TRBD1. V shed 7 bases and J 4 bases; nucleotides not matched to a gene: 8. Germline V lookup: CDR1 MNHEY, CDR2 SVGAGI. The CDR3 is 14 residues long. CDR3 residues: CASTRGQGSYGYTF. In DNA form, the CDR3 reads TGTGCCAGCACCAGAGGACAGGGAAGCTATGGCTACACCTTC.

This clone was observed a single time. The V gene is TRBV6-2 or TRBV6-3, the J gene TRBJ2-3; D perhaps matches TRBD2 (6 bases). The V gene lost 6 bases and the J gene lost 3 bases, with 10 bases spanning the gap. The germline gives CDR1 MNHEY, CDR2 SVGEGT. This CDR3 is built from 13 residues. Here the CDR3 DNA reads TGTGCCAGCAGCGCTAGCGCAACAGATACGCAGTATTTT. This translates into CASSASATDTQYF.

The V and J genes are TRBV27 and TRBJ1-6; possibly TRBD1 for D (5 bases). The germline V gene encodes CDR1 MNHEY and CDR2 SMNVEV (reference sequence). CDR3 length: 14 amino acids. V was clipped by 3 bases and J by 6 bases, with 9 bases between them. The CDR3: CASSFRQGNSPLHF. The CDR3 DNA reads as TGTGCCAGCAGTTTTAGGCAGGGTAATTCACCCCTCCACTTT.